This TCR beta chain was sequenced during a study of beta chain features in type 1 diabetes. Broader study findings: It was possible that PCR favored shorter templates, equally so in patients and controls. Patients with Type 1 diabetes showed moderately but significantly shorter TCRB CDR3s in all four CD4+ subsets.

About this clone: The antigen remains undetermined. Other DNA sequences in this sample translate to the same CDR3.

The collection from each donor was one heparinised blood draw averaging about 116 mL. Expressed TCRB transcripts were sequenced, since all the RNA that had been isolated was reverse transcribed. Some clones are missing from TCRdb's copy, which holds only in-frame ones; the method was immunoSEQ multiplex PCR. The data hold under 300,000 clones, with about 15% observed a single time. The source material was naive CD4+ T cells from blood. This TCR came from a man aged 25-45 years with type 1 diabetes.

The CDR3 DNA reads TGCGCCAGCAGCTTGGGTCAGGATAATTCACCCCTCCACTTT. Its translation: CASSLGQDNSPLHF. The chain recombines TRBV5-1 with TRBJ1-6; D is uncertain. The V and J ends lost 0 bases and 5 bases respectively, with 6 bases between them. The CDR3 spans 14 residues. The germline V gene has CDR1 SGHRS and CDR2 YFSETQ.